The 11 T cell receptor beta chains in this list originate from one sample, sequenced in a study of T cell responses to AZD1222 COVID-19 vaccine. The table came from immunoSEQ multiplex PCR; TCRdb's copy has only in-frame clones and leaves some out. Of about 150,000 clones in the sample, over 75% were seen once. The sequenced sample was peripheral blood, obtained on day 0 of AZD1222 vaccination. The receptors come from an adult in good health.

The chain combines TRBV21-1 with TRBJ2-6; the tabulated D call, TRBD2, remains unverified against the DNA. TRBV21-1 has pseudogene status. The CDR3 consists of 14 residues. The CDR3 protein is CASSPSSGANVLTF. CDR3 sequence (DNA): TGTGCCAGCAGCCCTAGCTCTGGGGCCAACGTCCTGACTTTC.

The chain uses TRBV7-6 and TRBJ2-1; D is ambiguous. Germline V gene lookup returns CDR1 SGHVS and CDR2 FNYEAQ. V lost 2 bases and J lost 6, with 8 bases in between. The CDR3 runs to 13 residues. This CDR3 reads CASSLTRGNEQFF. CDR3 coding DNA: TGTGCCAGCAGCTTAACCCGCGGCAATGAGCAGTTCTTC.

CDR3 region: CASSYTTGTAFF. CDR3 coding DNA: TGTGCCAGCAGCTACACGACAGGGACGGCTTTCTTT. The chain links TRBV14 to TRBJ1-1; TRBD1 matches at 7 bases. The CDR3 sequence is 12 residues long. The germline V gene encodes CDR1 SGHDN and CDR2 FVKESK. The V segment lost 5 bases and the J segment 11 bases; nucleotides outside the gene matches: 8.

The chain links TRBV28 to TRBJ1-1, with 8 bases that match TRBD1. Trimming cost V 6 bases and J 3 bases; bases outside gene matches: 9. This CDR3 contains 15 residues. Germline CDR1 is MDHEN and CDR2 is SYDVKM. The CDR3 here is CASRRQGSLDTEAFF. The CDR3 nucleotides read TGTGCCAGCAGACGACAGGGGTCATTGGACACTGAAGCTTTCTTT.

This chain's CDR3 is CASSLFQGYEQYF. The CDR3, as DNA: TGTGCCAGCAGTTTATTTCAGGGGTACGAGCAGTACTTC. This sequence joins TRBV28 and TRBJ2-7; D might be TRBD1 (6 bases). This CDR3 spans 13 amino acids. Per germline, CDR1 MDHEN and CDR2 SYDVKM. Trimming cost V 1 base and J 4 bases, with 8 bases left between them.

The rearrangement links TRBV25-1 to TRBJ2-1; 10 bases align to TRBD2. The CDR3 runs to 15 residues. The V gene's germline CDR1 is MGHDK and CDR2 SYGVNS. J lost 7 bases, V lost 7 bases, and 10 bases had no gene match. The CDR3 DNA is TGTGCCAGCAAACCGAGGGCTAGCGGGAGTAATGAGCAGTTCTTC. Protein: CASKPRASGSNEQFF.

The CDR3 DNA is TGTGCCAGCAGCAAGATCGGACTAGCGGGAGTCACAGATACGCAGTATTTT. Encoded protein: CASSKIGLAGVTDTQYF. V gene TRBV13 combines with J gene TRBJ2-3; 13 positions agree with TRBD2. This CDR3 has 17 amino acids. J lost 2 bases, V lost 5 bases, and 7 bases had no gene match. Germline V lookup: CDR1 PRHDT, CDR2 FYEKMQ (reference sequence).

This rearrangement joins TRBV7-9 to TRBJ2-5, with D possibly being TRBD1 (5 bases). V gave up 3 bases and J gave up 2 bases, with 13 bases separating them. Per germline, CDR1 SEHNR and CDR2 FQNEAQ (reference sequence). The CDR3 spans 15 residues. This CDR3 reads CASSFREGVQETQYF. The CDR3 DNA sequence: TGTGCCAGCAGCTTTAGGGAAGGGGTACAAGAGACCCAGTACTTC.

The rearrangement joins TRBV28 to TRBJ1-6; possible D gene TRBD1, 5 bases. There are 18 residues in the CDR3. Germline-derived CDR1 and CDR2 are MDHEN and SYDVKM. Trimming cost V 2 bases and J 0 bases, with 14 bases left between them. The CDR3 is CASSLPGMLSSYNSPLHF. The CDR3 coding sequence is TGTGCCAGCAGTTTACCAGGGATGCTAAGCTCCTATAATTCACCCCTCCACTTT. Supplemented by reference TRBV28 and TRBJ1-6, the full variable domain reads DVKVTQSSRYLVKRTGEKVFLECVQDMDHENMFWYRQDPGLGLRLIYFSYDVKMKEKGDIPEGYSVSREKKERFSLILESASTNQTSMYLCASSLPGMLSSYNSPLHFGNGTRLTVT.

This clone is a singleton in its sample. The chain combines TRBV4-3 with TRBJ2-1, with D uncertain. Germline-derived CDR1 and CDR2 are LGHNA and YSLEER. This CDR3 is built from 13 residues. V was cut by 2 bases and J by 6 bases, with 8 bases left in between. CDR3 DNA sequence: TGCGCCAGCAGCCAAACCAGGTCCAATGAGCAGTTCTTC. Its translation: CASSQTRSNEQFF.

The chain links TRBV5-4 to TRBJ2-7; D possibly corresponds to TRBD2 (6 bases). The CDR3 is made up of 13 amino acids. Germline assignment: CDR1 SGHNT and CDR2 YYREEE (reference sequence). Trimming cost V 5 bases and J 6 bases, with 15 bases left between them. DNA for the CDR3: TGTGCCAGCAGAAACCGTGTGGGGGGCGAGCAGTACTTC. It encodes CASRNRVGGEQYF. Using reference TRBV5-4 and TRBJ2-7 for the parts outside the CDR3, the full variable domain is ETGVTQSPTHLIKTRGQQVTLRCSSQSGHNTVSWYQQALGQGPQFIFQYYREEENGRGNFPPRFSGLQFPNYSSELNVNALELDDSALYLCASRNRVGGEQYFGPGTRLTVT.